This T cell receptor beta chain derives from a study of CD8 T cells in ankylosing spondylitis. General study results and limits: Disease-linked clones bore a CD8+ phenotype and were relatively rare in peripheral blood. The study identified a TCR beta motif of seven or eight highly homologous variants that appeared characteristic of ankylosing spondylitis blood. In the blood and synovial fluid of reactive arthritis, some motif variants had been previously reported.

Quantitative molecular-barcoded 5'-RACE generated the TCR beta libraries. TCRdb passed the 5' RACE reads through MiXCR, listing each CDR3 protein once. The profile covers around 490,000 distinct CDR3 sequences, with over 4% appearing a single time and approximately 4% taken by the ten largest. In its sample, this clonotype was seen a few times. What it binds is unknown. The sample comprised blood, either unsorted or a sorted T cell fraction (not recorded which). The sequence was obtained from a male donor with ankylosing spondylitis.

Here the CDR3 DNA reads TGTGCCTGGAATTCTTACGGCACAACTAATGAAAAACTGTTTTTT. The encoded protein is CAWNSYGTTNEKLFF. V and J are TRBV30 and TRBJ1-4; no clear D gene. The V gene's germline CDR1 is GTSNPN and CDR2 SVGIG (reference sequence). Trimming took 4 bases from V and 0 from J, leaving 12 bases between them. The CDR3 covers 15 residues.